The sequence of this T cell receptor (beta chain) was determined in a study of blood T cell repertoires in COVID-19. Study-wide context: Acute and convalescent COVID-19 samples came from the United States, Italy and Spain. PBMCs, B-cell-depleted T cells, or T cells were the source of the cDNA or gDNA that made up the material.

This clone came up once. V was clipped by 3 bases and J by 2 bases; unmatched bases: 7. From germline, CDR1 is SGHDT and CDR2 YYEEEE. The CDR3 is 15 amino acids. In the source study's methods: Reference gene primer amplification in the assay estimated nucleated cell counts. Sequencing was performed with immunoSEQ multiplex PCR; in TCRdb, only in-frame clones are kept and a portion is missing. D and trimming come from the DNA, and the V and J calls and clone size come from that table. The data contain about 45,000 clones, roughly 80% of them singletons. Sequenced sample: peripheral blood. This clonotype was obtained from a human donor in a cohort sampled during active COVID-19. The chain joins TRBV5-6 to TRBJ2-7; 8 bases are a match to TRBD2. The CDR3 DNA sequence: TGTGCCAGCAGCTGGGGATCGACTAGCGCCTACGAGCAGTACTTC. Translation gives CASSWGSTSAYEQYF.